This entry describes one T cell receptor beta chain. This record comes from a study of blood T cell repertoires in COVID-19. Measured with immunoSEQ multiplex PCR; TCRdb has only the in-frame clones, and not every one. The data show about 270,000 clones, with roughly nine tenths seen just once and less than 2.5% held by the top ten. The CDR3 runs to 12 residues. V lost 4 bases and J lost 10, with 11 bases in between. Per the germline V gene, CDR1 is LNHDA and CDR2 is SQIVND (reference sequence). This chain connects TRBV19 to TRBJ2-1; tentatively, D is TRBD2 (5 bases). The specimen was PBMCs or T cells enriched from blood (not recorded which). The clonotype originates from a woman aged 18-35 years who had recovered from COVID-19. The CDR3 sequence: CASSTTGREQFF. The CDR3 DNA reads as TGTGCCAGTAGTACGACGGGAAGGGAGCAGTTCTTC.